Listed below are T cell receptor beta chains from one sample, sequenced in a study of blood T cell repertoires in COVID-19. Produced via immunoSEQ multiplex PCR; TCRdb's table is partial and in-frame only. This table has about 120,000 clones, roughly 89% appearing once. The source material was peripheral blood. The receptors were gathered from a man aged 40-50 years with acute or convalescent COVID-19. CDR3s include the opening cysteine and the closing phenylalanine or tryptophan. D genes are given only for firm matches. Size is stated for part of the rows, as once, few or many counts, or as a class when the clone is expanded.

clone_size d_call j_call v_call cdr3_nt cdr3_aa
NA TRBD2 TRBJ2-5 TRBV7-6 TGTGCCAGCAGCTTAGTTCCACTAGCGGGGGAGACCCAGTACTTC CASSLVPLAGETQYF
once TRBD1 TRBJ2-4 TRBV19 TGTGCCAGTAGCCAAGACAGGGGGCGAAACATTCAGTACTTC CASSQDRGRNIQYF
NA TRBD1 TRBJ2-1 TRBV6-5 TGTGCCAGCAGTCACCGTGGGACAGGGAGGAATGAGCAGTTCTTC CASSHRGTGRNEQFF
NA NA TRBJ2-3 TRBV7-2 TGTGCCAGCAGGTCCTTCGGCACAGATACGCAGTATTTT CASRSFGTDTQYF
once TRBD1 TRBJ2-1 TRBV5-4 TGTGCCAGCAGCTTAGAAGGGACAGGGGTCTACAATGAGCAGTTCTTC CASSLEGTGVYNEQFF
NA NA TRBJ1-1 TRBV5-4 TGTGCCAGCAGCTGGGGGGTGGCGGGGACTGAAGCTTTCTTT CASSWGVAGTEAFF
NA TRBD2 TRBJ2-1 TRBV6-2/TRBV6-3 TGTGCCAGCAGCCGACCCTCGGGGAGGGCCAACTCCTACAATGAGCAGTTCTTC CASSRPSGRANSYNEQFF
many NA TRBJ2-7 TRBV24-1 TGTGCCACCAGTGCCGGGAGCCTTTGGGAGCAGTACTTC CATSAGSLWEQYF
NA NA TRBJ1-5 TRBV13 TGTGCCAGCAGCCTACAGGCGGGGGTTAGCAATCAGCCCCAGCATTTT CASSLQAGVSNQPQHF
NA NA TRBJ2-2 TRBV7-8 TGTGCCAGCAGCTCCCTCCTAGCGAACGGGGAGCTGTTTTTT CASSSLLANGELFF
NA NA TRBJ2-1 TRBV5-1 TGCGCCAGCAGCTTTCCGGGACACCCCTCCTACAATGAGCAGTTCTTC CASSFPGHPSYNEQFF
once NA TRBJ2-7 TRBV27 TGTGCCAGCAGTTCACTAGCCTCCTACGAGCAGTACTTC CASSSLASYEQYF
NA NA TRBJ1-1 TRBV18 TGTGCCAGCTCACGAACAACCGGACAGCCAGGGAACACTGAAGCTTTCTTT CASSRTTGQPGNTEAFF
NA TRBD1 TRBJ1-1 TRBV3-1/TRBV3-2 TGTGCCAGCAGCCCCGGTAGCAGGGGGGAAACTGAAGCTTTCTTT CASSPGSRGETEAFF
NA TRBD2 TRBJ2-7 TRBV10-3 TGTGCCATCAGTGGAGGGACTAGCGGGACCACCTACGAGCAGTACTTC CAISGGTSGTTYEQYF
NA TRBD2 TRBJ2-5 TRBV20-1 TGCAGTGCTAGTAGCGGCGGGAGCTTTGAGACCCAGTACTTC CSASSGGSFETQYF
NA NA TRBJ2-7 TRBV27 TGTGCCAGCAGTTTCATGGGCAGCTACGAGCAGTACTTC CASSFMGSYEQYF